Following are 23 T cell receptor beta chains from one sample sequenced in a study of T cell repertoires in cytomegalovirus infection. TCRdb re-called the reads with MiXCR, one entry per CDR3 protein. The sample holds about 830,000 distinct CDR3 sequences, 30% to 35% seen once. These receptors' antigens are unknown. Here the sequenced sample was cultured CD8+ T cells from PBMCs, taken from culture after CMV antigen stimulation. The source is a human donor in good health (CMV status not recorded). Some clones in this sample may be carry-over from other donors' samples.

The genes are TRBV19 and TRBJ1-1; D call uncertain. Germline V gene data show CDR1 as LNHDA and CDR2 as SQIVND (reference sequence). The CDR3 has 12 amino acids. The V gene lost 2 bases and the J gene lost 2 bases, with 3 bases spanning the gap. CDR3 in amino acids: CASSITNTEAFF. For the CDR3, the DNA is TGTGCCAGTAGTATAACAAACACTGAAGCTTTCTTT. Full variable domain (outside the CDR3, taken from reference TRBV19 and TRBJ1-1): DGGITQSPKYLFRKEGQNVTLSCEQNLNHDAMYWYRQDPGQGLRLIYYSQIVNDFQKGDIAEGYSVSREKKESFPLTVTSAQKNPTAFYLCASSITNTEAFFGQGTRLTVV.

Details on this clonotype: Being one base from a much bigger clone, this may be a read error. The chain recombines TRBV7-2 with TRBJ1-2; 7 nucleotides match TRBD1. V lost 1 base to trimming and J lost 3 bases; unmatched junction nucleotides: 2. This CDR3 is built from 14 residues. Germline-derived CDR1 and CDR2 are SGHTA and FQGNSA. The CDR3 region is CTSSLETGYYGYTF. The CDR3 DNA reads TGTACCAGCAGCTTAGAGACAGGGTACTATGGCTACACCTTC.

The CDR3 loop reads CASSYGTGTGVNEQYF. The CDR3 DNA reads as TGTGCCAGCAGTTACGGAACCGGGACAGGAGTTAACGAGCAGTACTTC. The chain carries TRBV6-8 and TRBJ2-7; TRBD1 matches 8 bases. The germline gives CDR1 MNHGY, CDR2 SAAAGT. CDR3 size: 16 residues. Germline trimming cut 2 bases from V and 5 bases from J; bases unmatched to any gene: 11.

As regards this clonotype: A read error may account for a junction end that differs from germline. V and J are TRBV28 and TRBJ1-6; a possible D gene is TRBD1 (6 bases). CDR1 MDHEN and CDR2 SYDVKM come from the germline V gene. This CDR3 contains 15 residues. The chain's CDR3 is CASSLWGGANSPFHF. The CDR3 DNA follows: TGTGCCAGCAGTTTGTGGGGGGGCGCGAATTCACCCTTCCACTTT.

In its sample, this clonotype was seen a few times. The chain employs TRBV20-1 and TRBJ2-7, with unresolved D. CDR1 is DFQATT and CDR2 is SNEGSKA in the germline V gene (reference sequence). The V and J ends lost 1 base and 4 bases respectively, with 5 bases between them. There are 11 residues in the CDR3. For the CDR3, the DNA is TGCAGTGCTAGAGTCGGGTACGAGCAGTACGTC. This encodes CSARVGYEQYV.

The table lists this clonotype with a few counts. The chain links TRBV24-1 to TRBJ2-3; 10 nucleotides line up with TRBD2. CDR3 size: 17 residues. Germline-derived CDR1 and CDR2 are KGHDR and SFDVKD. V trimming: 1 base; J trimming: 6 bases; junction bases outside the gene matches: 9. In DNA form, the CDR3 reads TGTGCCACCAGTGATTTAGATAGCGGGGGGAAAAGGGATACGCAGTATTTT. Its protein product is CATSDLDSGGKRDTQYF.

This clonotype was counted a few times. The genes are TRBV20-1 and TRBJ2-3; 9 nucleotides agree with TRBD1. Germline CDR1 DFQATT, CDR2 SNEGSKA (reference sequence). This CDR3 is built from 17 residues. After removal of 0 bases from V and 0 bases from J, the junction contained 7 bases not matched to a gene. The CDR3 loop is CSAREAPGQGSTDTQYF. The CDR3 bases are TGCAGTGCTAGAGAGGCCCCGGGACAGGGTAGCACAGATACGCAGTATTTT.

There are many counts of this clonotype. The chain couples TRBV7-8 to TRBJ2-7; TRBD2 matches 8 bases. This CDR3 spans 16 amino acids. V was pared by 1 base and J by 1 base, with 6 bases of the junction left unmatched. The germline V gene has CDR1 SGHVS and CDR2 FQNEAQ. The CDR3 sequence is CASSLGGGIFSYEQYV. In DNA form, the CDR3 reads TGTGCCAGCAGCTTAGGCGGGGGGATCTTTTCCTACGAGCAGTACGTC.

With regard to this clonotype: It may be a read error: a sequence one base away is much more abundant. The V gene is TRBV7-3, the J gene TRBJ2-7, with 7 bases lining up with TRBD1. The CDR3 is 14 amino acids. The germline CDR1 and CDR2 sequences are SGHTA and FQGTGA. CDR3 coding DNA: TGTGCCAACAGCCCACCGGGACAGTCCTACGAGCAGTACTTC. Residues: CANSPPGQSYEQYF. Looking up the rest from reference TRBV7-3 and TRBJ2-7 gives the full variable domain: GAGVSQTPSNKVTEKGKYVELRCDPISGHTALYWYRQSLGQGPEFLIYFQGTGAADDSGLPNDRFFAVRPEGSVSTLKIQRTERGDSAVYLCANSPPGQSYEQYFGPGTRLTVT.

This clonotype showed up just a few times. The chain carries TRBV5-4 and TRBJ1-2; TRBD1 aligns across 7 bases. With 4 bases clipped from V and 5 bases from J, the junction kept 11 bases outside the gene matches. The V gene's germline CDR1 is SGHNT and CDR2 YYREEE (reference sequence). CDR3 size: 15 residues. The CDR3 protein is CASSALGTDLYGYTF. The DNA for the CDR3 is TGTGCCAGCAGCGCCCTCGGGACAGACCTTTATGGCTACACCTTC.

This chain connects TRBV7-6 to TRBJ2-1; 8 bases match TRBD2. Germline V gene sequence: CDR1 SGHVS, CDR2 FNYEAQ. V dropped 5 bases and J dropped 4; count of bases not matched to a gene: 10. This CDR3 is 16 amino acids long. This CDR3 is CASSPSLGGGYNEQFF. For the CDR3, the DNA is TGTGCCAGCAGCCCCTCTCTAGGCGGGGGGTACAATGAGCAGTTCTTC.

In its sample, this clonotype was seen a few times. V usage is TRBV6-2 or TRBV6-3 and J usage is TRBJ1-2; D is ambiguous. V was pared by 2 bases and J by 8 bases, with 9 bases between. Germline-derived CDR1 and CDR2 are MNHEY and SVGEGT. This CDR3 region has 12 residues. The CDR3: CASSYKGIGYTF. The CDR3 DNA sequence: TGTGCCAGCAGTTACAAAGGAATCGGCTACACCTTC.

The count of this clonotype is one. This chain uses TRBV7-3 with TRBJ2-3, with 8 bases lining up with TRBD2. This CDR3 contains 15 residues. Germline V gives CDR1 SGHTA, CDR2 FQGTGA. V lost 3 bases, J lost 3 bases, and 5 bases stayed unmatched. The CDR3 DNA reads as TGTGCCAGCAGCTTGGAACTAGCGGTGACAGATACGCAGTATTTT. Protein product: CASSLELAVTDTQYF.

This chain joins TRBV9 and TRBJ1-1; D may be TRBD1 (6 bases). Germline CDR1 SGDLS, CDR2 YYNGEE. The V end was cut by 3 bases, the J end by 8 bases, with 17 bases between. The CDR3 runs to 14 residues. The DNA for the CDR3 is TGTGCCAGCAGCGAGGAGGGGGACACCCCAGAAGCTTTCTTT. Encoded protein: CASSEEGDTPEAFF.

This clonotype was seen a handful of times. The chain recombines TRBV7-6 with TRBJ2-7; 8 nucleotides line up with TRBD1. From germline, CDR1 is SGHVS and CDR2 FNYEAQ. The length of the CDR3 is 14 residues. J was trimmed by 3 bases and V by 4 bases; bases with no gene match: 5. CDR3 nucleotides: TGTGCCAGCAGCTCAGCAGGGGGCCACTACGAGCAGTACTTC. It yields the protein CASSSAGGHYEQYF.

This clonotype has only a few counts. The chain couples TRBV12-3 or TRBV12-4 to TRBJ2-3; D is uncertain. The ends were cut back, 2 bases at V and 4 bases at J, with 16 bases in the middle. This CDR3 has 16 amino acids. This CDR3 reads CASSLTVRRHPDTQYF. The CDR3 coding sequence is TGTGCCAGCAGTTTAACCGTGCGGCGGCACCCAGATACGCAGTATTTT.

This clonotype was picked up a small number of times. The rearrangement links TRBV2 to TRBJ1-1; the D gene is possibly TRBD1 (5 bases). The germline V gene encodes CDR1 SNHLY and CDR2 FYNNEI. V gave up 6 bases and J gave up 6 bases, with 11 bases separating them. The CDR3 runs to 12 residues. In DNA form, the CDR3 reads TGTGCCAGCAGAGCTACAGGATCTGAAGCTTTCTTT. This translates into CASRATGSEAFF.

The chain recombines TRBV28 with TRBJ2-5; D gene ambiguous. Germline lookup yields CDR1 MDHEN and CDR2 SYDVKM. This CDR3 comprises 13 residues. The ends were cut back, 3 bases at V and 2 bases at J, with 7 bases in the middle. The CDR3 loop is CASSLLQQETQYF. CDR3 sequence (DNA): TGTGCCAGCAGTTTGCTACAGCAAGAGACCCAGTACTTC.

V and J are TRBV24-1 and TRBJ2-5; 9 nucleotides agree with TRBD1. The CDR3 length is 15 residues. V lost 4 bases and J lost 5; bases outside the gene matches: 7. CDR1 is KGHDR, CDR2 SFDVKD, per germline. This CDR3 is CATSDPRTGEETQYF. CDR3 DNA sequence: TGTGCCACCAGTGACCCCCGGACAGGGGAGGAGACCCAGTACTTC.

The chain couples TRBV6-1 to TRBJ2-1; 7 bases are shared with TRBD2. The CDR3 runs 13 residues. CDR1 and CDR2 from the germline V gene are MNHNS and SASEGT. With 3 bases clipped from V and 9 bases from J, the junction kept 5 bases outside the gene matches. CDR3 sequence (DNA): TGTGCCAGCAGTGAGGTCTGGGGGGGTGAGCAGTTCTTC. This gives the protein CASSEVWGGEQFF.

The chain has TRBV5-4 and TRBJ1-1; the D gene is possibly TRBD1 (5 bases). V lost 0 bases, J lost 11 bases, and 11 bases lay in between. Germline lookup yields CDR1 SGHNT and CDR2 YYREEE (reference sequence). The CDR3 is made up of 12 amino acids. The CDR3 spells CASSLERDLAFF. The CDR3 region has the DNA TGTGCCAGCAGCTTGGAGAGGGACCTGGCTTTCTTT.

The rearrangement joins TRBV25-1 to TRBJ1-2, with D unresolved. V lost 3 bases and J lost 4, with 9 bases in between. This CDR3 comprises 13 residues. Germline CDR1 and CDR2: MGHDK and SYGVNS. The CDR3 here is CASSEAVRYGYTF. The CDR3 region has the DNA TGTGCCAGCAGTGAGGCCGTCCGCTATGGCTACACCTTC.

The V call is TRBV12-3 or TRBV12-4, the J call TRBJ1-1; maybe TRBD1 (6 bases). The CDR3 runs 13 residues. CDR3 sequence: CAVQGISHTEAFF. CDR3 coding DNA: TGTGCGGTACAGGGAATCTCCCACACTGAAGCTTTCTTT.